Below, 30 T cell receptor beta chains from the same sample are listed, as sequenced in a study of blood T cell repertoires in COVID-19. Libraries were prepared by immunoSEQ multiplex PCR; TCRdb keeps only in-frame clonotypes and omits some of them. Of about 50,000 clones listed, more than 90% were seen once; the top ten hold approximately 4%. The sequenced sample consisted of peripheral blood. The receptors stem from a human donor in a cohort sampled during active COVID-19.

The chain joins TRBV9 to TRBJ2-1; 8 bases line up with TRBD2. This CDR3 region has 11 residues. The germline V gene encodes CDR1 SGDLS and CDR2 YYNGEE. Losses at the gene ends were 5 bases for V and 10 bases for J; bases not matched to a gene: 2. In nucleotides, the CDR3 is TGTGCCAGCAGTATAGCGGGAGAGCAGTTCTTC. Its translation is CASSIAGEQFF.

The V call is TRBV19, the J call TRBJ2-1; 9 bases line up with TRBD2. With 1 base clipped from V and 12 bases from J, the junction kept 10 bases outside the gene matches. Germline V gene lookup returns CDR1 LNHDA and CDR2 SQIVND (reference sequence). The CDR3 is 15 residues long. The CDR3 reads CASSIVAGGGSGQFF. The DNA for the CDR3 is TGTGCCAGTAGTATAGTGGCGGGAGGGGGAAGCGGGCAGTTCTTC.

J is TRBJ2-7 and V is TRBV27; 8 positions agree with TRBD1. V shed 4 bases and J 3 bases; nucleotides not matched to a gene: 5. CDR1 is MNHEY and CDR2 is SMNVEV in the germline V gene (reference sequence). There are 14 residues in the CDR3. CDR3 bases: TGTGCCAGCAGTTCCAGGGGGCCCAACTACGAGCAGTACTTC. Its protein is CASSSRGPNYEQYF.

The chain carries TRBV2 and TRBJ2-7, with TRBD2 matching over 9 bases. Per the germline V gene, CDR1 is SNHLY and CDR2 is FYNNEI. The CDR3 sequence is 14 residues long. Trimming took 1 base from V and 3 from J; bases not matched to a gene: 1. CDR3 bases: TGTGCCAGCAGTGAAGAACTAGCGGGCTACGAGCAGTACGTC. Its protein product is CASSEELAGYEQYV.

The V call is TRBV7-8, the J call TRBJ2-7; the D gene is possibly TRBD2 (6 bases). Looked up from germline, CDR1 is SGHVS and CDR2 is FQNEAQ. The CDR3 has 13 residues. V lost 5 bases, J lost 3 bases, and 11 bases lay in between. In DNA, the CDR3 is TGTGCCAGCAGCCCTGGGACTGTCTACGAGCAGTACGTC. It is translated as CASSPGTVYEQYV.

This sequence joins TRBV6-5 and TRBJ2-7, with 9 bases aligning to TRBD1. Germline CDR1 MNHEY, CDR2 SVGAGI. The CDR3 has 16 residues. V shed 2 bases, J shed 5 bases, and the junction held 10 bases outside the gene matches. The CDR3 coding sequence is TGTGCCAGCAGTTACCCCCTTCGGGACAGGGTCCACGAGCAGTACTTC. Amino acids: CASSYPLRDRVHEQYF.

The chain is built from TRBV6-6 and TRBJ1-1, with 9 bases that match TRBD1. Germline V gives CDR1 MNHNY, CDR2 SVGAGI (reference sequence). V trimming: 7 bases; J trimming: 0 bases; junction bases outside the gene matches: 9. This CDR3 contains 16 residues. CDR3 DNA sequence: TGTGCCAGCACCAACGGGGACAGGGTCTTGAACACTGAAGCTTTCTTT. This encodes CASTNGDRVLNTEAFF.

The chain employs TRBV19 and TRBJ2-1, with D hard to call. The CDR3 spans 14 residues. CDR1 LNHDA and CDR2 SQIVND come from the germline V gene (reference sequence). The germline V and J ends were trimmed by 8 bases and 4 bases, with 15 bases remaining between them. In DNA, the CDR3 is TGTGCCAGTGCGAAAAGTGACAAGTACAATGAGCAGTTCTTC. Translation: CASAKSDKYNEQFF.

The chain has TRBV7-8 and TRBJ2-5, with TRBD2 matching 11 bases. Trimming took 2 bases from V and 4 from J; bases not matched to a gene: 3. The germline V gene encodes CDR1 SGHVS and CDR2 FQNEAQ. The CDR3 has 15 residues. CDR3 bases: TGTGCCAGCAGCTTACAACTAGCGGGAGTAGAGACCCAGTACTTC. Translation gives CASSLQLAGVETQYF.

The genes are TRBV5-1 and TRBJ2-2; 10 bases line up with TRBD2. This CDR3 contains 16 residues. V trimming: 0 bases; J trimming: 5 bases; junction bases outside the gene matches: 4. Germline CDR1 is SGHRS and CDR2 is YFSETQ. In nucleotides, the CDR3 is TGCGCCAGCAGCTTGGGGGCTAGCGGGGGAACCGGGGAGCTGTTTTTT. The encoded protein is CASSLGASGGTGELFF.

V is TRBV19 and J is TRBJ1-5; D call uncertain. The germline gives CDR1 LNHDA, CDR2 SQIVND (reference sequence). V was cut by 0 bases and J by 5 bases, with 5 bases left in between. The CDR3 totals 13 residues. The chain's CDR3 is CASSIDGDQPQHF. The CDR3 DNA reads TGTGCCAGTAGTATAGACGGGGATCAGCCCCAGCATTTT.

This clone has only a few counts. This chain uses TRBV7-8 with TRBJ1-4; 8 bases align to TRBD1. After removal of 2 bases from V and 8 bases from J, the junction contained 7 bases not matched to a gene. The CDR3 consists of 15 residues. CDR1 is SGHVS, CDR2 FQNEAQ, per germline. The CDR3 is CASSLIGRGQEKLFF. CDR3 nucleotide sequence: TGTGCCAGCAGCTTAATAGGCAGGGGGCAGGAAAAACTGTTTTTT.

The V call is TRBV24-1, the J call TRBJ2-5; perhaps TRBD1 as D (5 bases). The V end lost 5 bases, the J end lost 3 bases, and 12 bases lay between the germline ends. In germline, CDR1 is KGHDR, CDR2 SFDVKD. CDR3 size: 14 residues. CDR3 DNA sequence: TGTGCCACCAGTGCCCCGGGCAGGGAAGAGACCCAGTACTTC. It encodes CATSAPGREETQYF.

The rearrangement joins TRBV2 to TRBJ2-7; D gene ambiguous. CDR3 size: 13 residues. Germline values: CDR1 SNHLY, CDR2 FYNNEI. Trimming removed 1 base at V and 3 bases at J, with 7 bases between. This CDR3 reads CASSEDEDYEQYV. The CDR3 nucleotides are TGTGCCAGCAGTGAAGACGAGGACTACGAGCAGTACGTC.

This chain uses TRBV5-8 with TRBJ2-1; 9 bases line up with TRBD1. The CDR3 loop spans 16 amino acids. J gave up 4 bases and V 2 bases, and 7 bases lay outside the gene matches. Germline loops: CDR1 SGHTS, CDR2 YDEGEE. The CDR3 protein is CASSFGDRVRYNEQFF. CDR3 bases: TGTGCCAGCAGCTTTGGGGACAGGGTGAGGTACAATGAGCAGTTCTTC.

This rearrangement joins TRBV19 to TRBJ1-4; no clear D gene. Germline V gene lookup returns CDR1 LNHDA and CDR2 SQIVND (reference sequence). CDR3 length: 13 amino acids. Trimming took off 6 bases at V and 4 bases at J, with 9 bases between the two ends. The CDR3 DNA reads as TGTGCCAGTAGCCTGCGGGGTAATGAAAAACTGTTTTTT. Its protein product is CASSLRGNEKLFF.

The CDR3 sequence is CASSFMGARTDTQYF. The CDR3 DNA reads TGTGCCAGCAGTTTCATGGGGGCGCGGACAGATACGCAGTATTTT. This chain links TRBV28 with TRBJ2-3; D possibly corresponds to TRBD1 (6 bases). The CDR3 totals 15 residues. Looked up from germline, CDR1 is MDHEN and CDR2 is SYDVKM. The V end lost 3 bases, the J end lost 3 bases, and 13 bases lay between the germline ends.

The J gene is TRBJ2-3, the V gene TRBV10-2; D possibly corresponds to TRBD1 (6 bases). With 6 bases removed from V and 12 bases from J, the gap between germline ends came to 22 bases. The length of the CDR3 is 14 residues. CDR1 is WSHSY and CDR2 is SAAADI in the germline V gene. CDR3 region: CASRSGTRSGPQYF. The CDR3 nucleotides are TGCGCCAGCAGGTCCGGGACACGATCGGGACCCCAGTATTTT.

The table lists this clone with a few counts. The chain carries TRBV12-3 or TRBV12-4 and TRBJ1-1, with D perhaps TRBD1 (5 bases). V lost 7 bases, J lost 1 base, and 10 bases lay in between. The CDR3 length is 13 residues. Here the CDR3 DNA reads TGTGCCAGCACCCGAACAGGGAACACTGAAGCTTTCTTT. As protein: CASTRTGNTEAFF.

This clone was counted once. This rearrangement joins TRBV10-3 to TRBJ2-1, with 8 bases that match TRBD2. Germline lookup yields CDR1 ENHRY and CDR2 SYGVKD. CDR3 length: 16 amino acids. V lost 7 bases and J lost 5; bases outside the gene matches: 13. The CDR3 region has the DNA TGTGCCATCACCAAAACCGGGACTAGGTTGGACAATGAGCAGTTCTTC. Amino acids: CAITKTGTRLDNEQFF.

The gene calls are TRBV11-3 and TRBJ2-6, with D possibly TRBD1 on 5 matching bases. Trimming stripped 7 bases from V and 0 bases from J, with 16 bases between. Germline-derived CDR1 and CDR2 are SGHNT and YENEEA. The CDR3 is made up of 17 amino acids. DNA of the CDR3: TGTGCCAGCACCCCTGACAGCTCAAGCTCTGGGGCCAACGTCCTGACTTTC. Translated: CASTPDSSSSGANVLTF.

The CDR3: CASKSGRAKNIQYF. The CDR3 DNA sequence: TGCGCCAGCAAGAGCGGGAGAGCCAAAAACATTCAGTACTTC. The V call is TRBV10-2, the J call TRBJ2-4; 8 bases match TRBD2. The CDR3 loop spans 14 amino acids. Germline CDR1 and CDR2: WSHSY and SAAADI. J lost 0 bases, V lost 7 bases, and 2 bases had no gene match.

This clone was observed a handful of times. This chain connects TRBV4-2 to TRBJ1-6; D is unclear. V lost 0 bases and J lost 7, with 22 bases in between. The germline CDR1 and CDR2 sequences are LGHNA and YNFKEQ. This CDR3 is built from 19 residues. The CDR3 protein is CASSQEFVIGQALNSPLHF. CDR3 DNA: TGTGCCAGCAGCCAAGAATTCGTGATTGGTCAAGCCCTAAATTCACCCCTCCACTTT.

The V and J genes are TRBV9 and TRBJ2-7; 9 bases line up with TRBD2. This CDR3 spans 16 amino acids. V shed 0 bases and J 4 bases; nucleotides not matched to a gene: 8. Germline lookup yields CDR1 SGDLS and CDR2 YYNGEE. The CDR3 region is CASSVDVLAGLYEQYF. The CDR3 DNA reads as TGTGCCAGCAGCGTAGATGTGCTAGCGGGACTATACGAGCAGTACTTC.

This chain links TRBV6-5 with TRBJ2-7, with 7 bases fitting TRBD2. Germline assignment: CDR1 MNHEY and CDR2 SVGAGI. The junction had 7 bases not matched to a gene; V was cut back by 5 bases and J by 0 bases. This CDR3 contains 15 residues. DNA for the CDR3: TGTGCCAGCAGTCGGGGGGACTTAAACTCCTACGAGCAGTACTTC. Protein product: CASSRGDLNSYEQYF.

This chain links TRBV7-6 with TRBJ2-7, with 13 bases identical to TRBD2. CDR3 length equals 15 residues. Looked up from germline, CDR1 is SGHVS and CDR2 is FNYEAQ. Trimming at V came to 4 bases and at J to 4 bases, leaving 4 bases not matched to a gene. The CDR3 coding sequence is TGTGCCAGCAGCTCCGGGACTAGCGGGATGTACGAGCAGTACGTC. Translated: CASSSGTSGMYEQYV.

The chain carries TRBV4-1 and TRBJ2-7, with D tentatively TRBD1 (5 bases). The ends were cut back, 2 bases at V and 6 bases at J, with 11 bases in the middle. This CDR3 spans 13 amino acids. Germline CDR1 reads MGHRA; CDR2 reads YSYEKL. The CDR3, as DNA: TGCGCCAGCAGCCAATGGGTGCAGGGCGAGCAGTACTTC. Its translation: CASSQWVQGEQYF.

This rearrangement joins TRBV5-4 to TRBJ2-5; the D gene is possibly TRBD1 (6 bases). This CDR3 spans 14 amino acids. Germline V gives CDR1 SGHNT, CDR2 YYREEE (reference sequence). V lost 0 bases and J lost 0, with 6 bases in between. CDR3 region: CASSLGDNQETQYF. CDR3 nucleotide sequence: TGTGCCAGCAGCTTGGGGGACAACCAAGAGACCCAGTACTTC.

This chain's CDR3 is CASSLGLASVYEQYF. The CDR3 region has the DNA TGCGCCAGCAGCTTGGGACTAGCGTCGGTCTACGAGCAGTACTTC. V is TRBV5-1 and J is TRBJ2-7; TRBD2 agrees at 8 bases. The V gene end was trimmed by 0 bases and the J gene end by 3 bases; junction bases not matched to a gene: 5. This CDR3 contains 15 residues. Germline V gives CDR1 SGHRS, CDR2 YFSETQ.

The rearrangement joins TRBV10-1 to TRBJ2-1, with TRBD2 identical over 10 bases. V lost 2 bases, J lost 9 bases, and 4 bases stayed unmatched. The CDR3 has 14 amino acids. Germline lookup yields CDR1 WNHNN and CDR2 SYGVQD (reference sequence). The CDR3 DNA sequence: TGCGCCAGCAGTGAGAGCGGGAGGGCCACTGAGCAGTTCTTC. It codes for CASSESGRATEQFF.